This T cell receptor (beta chain) was captured by sequencing in a study of blood T cell repertoires in COVID-19. Turning to the study itself: Material from acute and convalescent COVID-19 was sourced from the United States, Italy and Spain.

Across under 25 US areas, participants ranged in age from about 18 to 90 years. Membership in each cohort depended on participant-reported clinical history. The protocol was immunoSEQ multiplex PCR, while the TCRdb copy is restricted to in-frame clones and leaves out a portion. The table lists over 120,000 clones, around 73% of them singletons. Between the trimmed V and J ends, which lost 5 bases and 3 bases, there was a span of 13 bases. The CDR3 is made up of 14 amino acids. The germline CDR1 and CDR2 sequences are SGHTA and FQGTGA. The source of this sequence is a woman aged 45-59 years who had recovered from COVID-19. Sequencing was carried out using PBMCs or T cells enriched from blood (not recorded which). The chain recombines TRBV7-3 with TRBJ1-1, with D possibly matching TRBD1 (6 bases). This chain's CDR3 is CASSLQGYDTEAFF. Written as DNA, the CDR3 is TGTGCCAGCAGCCTACAGGGTTATGACACTGAAGCTTTCTTT.